This TCR beta chain stems from a study of T-cell reconstitution after alpha-beta-depleted transplantation in children. Preparation of the TCRbeta library involved a method that used unique molecular identifiers. Each CDR3 protein is one row after TCRdb ran MiXCR on the PCR reads. The sample has some 300,000 distinct CDR3 sequences; around a tenth are singletons. The sample holds many counts of this clonotype. The CDR3 loop spans 16 amino acids. Per germline, CDR1 MNHEY and CDR2 SVGAGI. Between the trimmed V and J ends, which lost 0 bases and 0 bases, there was a span of 6 bases. This receptor was obtained from a human donor who donated a stem cell graft to a child with acute lymphoblastic leukemia. Sequenced here: PBMCs from the stem cell graft donor, sampled from the stem cell graft. The chain couples TRBV6-5 to TRBJ1-6; no firm D call. The CDR3 loop reads CASSYSPDSYNSPLHF. CDR3 DNA: TGTGCCAGCAGTTACTCCCCCGACTCCTATAATTCACCCCTCCACTTT.